Listed below are T cell receptor beta chains from one sample, sequenced in a study of blood T cell repertoires in COVID-19. Produced via immunoSEQ multiplex PCR; TCRdb's table is partial and in-frame only. Among roughly 200,000 clones listed, roughly 84% were seen once. Sequencing was done on a sample of peripheral blood. These receptors came from a man aged 45-65 years with active or convalescent COVID-19. The CDR3 runs from the conserved cysteine through the conserved F or W. A D gene is named only where the DNA matches it firmly. Rows give clone size only sometimes, using once, few, many, or a class for an expanded clone.

d_gene	len	j_gene	abundance	v_gene	CDR3aa	CDR3nt
-	13	TRBJ1-2	-	TRBV28	CASKPGGGEGYTF	TGTGCCAGCAAACCCGGAGGGGGGGAGGGCTACACCTTC
-	17	TRBJ2-1	-	TRBV13	CASSSPTSGEIYNEQFF	TGTGCCAGCAGCTCGCCCACTTCGGGGGAAATCTACAATGAGCAGTTCTTC
-	14	TRBJ1-1	once	TRBV27	CASSYRGQNTEAFF	TGTGCCAGCAGTTATCGCGGCCAGAACACTGAAGCTTTCTTT
-	15	TRBJ2-1	-	TRBV6-5	CASSYGESDYNEQFF	TGTGCCAGCAGTTACGGGGAGAGTGACTACAATGAGCAGTTCTTC
TRBD2	14	TRBJ2-1	-	TRBV2	CASRGLTGNNEQFF	TGTGCCAGCAGGGGACTAACTGGTAACAATGAGCAGTTCTTC
-	15	TRBJ2-2	-	TRBV2	CASSGRGANTGELFF	TGTGCCAGCAGTGGACGCGGGGCGAACACCGGGGAGCTGTTTTTT
TRBD1	15	TRBJ1-5	-	TRBV24-1	CATSDSNRGEQPQHF	TGTGCCACCAGTGATTCGAACAGGGGCGAGCAGCCCCAGCATTTT
-	16	TRBJ1-2	-	TRBV5-6	CASRRDGTRFNYGYTF	TGTGCCAGCAGGCGCGACGGGACAAGATTTAACTATGGCTACACCTTC
-	14	TRBJ1-2	-	TRBV30	CAWSVQGLTGGYTF	TGTGCCTGGAGTGTACAGGGTTTGACGGGTGGCTACACCTTC
TRBD1	17	TRBJ1-2	once	TRBV27	CASSLSRMGQGANGYTF	TGTGCCAGCAGTTTATCGAGGATGGGACAGGGGGCGAATGGCTACACCTTC
-	14	TRBJ2-3	-	TRBV7-3	CASSLTRGTDTQYF	TGTGCCAGCAGCTTAACGCGGGGCACAGATACGCAGTATTTT
-	13	TRBJ1-5	-	TRBV14	CASSQLPGQPQHF	TGTGCCAGCAGCCAACTACCGGGGCAGCCCCAGCATTTT
-	13	TRBJ2-7	-	TRBV7-2	CASTSGIRTSQYF	TGTGCCAGCACGTCCGGGATACGGACGTCGCAGTACTTC
-	16	TRBJ1-6	-	TRBV7-9	CASSSRQEPYNSPLHF	TGTGCCAGCAGCTCCCGACAGGAGCCCTATAATTCACCCCTCCACTTT
TRBD1	15	TRBJ2-2	-	TRBV9	CASRGTGVDTGELFF	TGTGCCAGCAGGGGGACAGGGGTTGACACCGGGGAGCTGTTTTTT
-	13	TRBJ1-2	-	TRBV19	CASSLGPGYGYTF	TGTGCCAGTAGCCTTGGGCCTGGCTATGGCTACACCTTC
-	12	TRBJ1-1	-	TRBV11-2	CASSRQVTEAFF	TGTGCCAGCAGCCGCCAGGTTACTGAAGCTTTCTTT
TRBD1	15	TRBJ1-2	-	TRBV5-1	CASSLGQGAIGGYTF	TGCGCCAGCAGCTTGGGACAGGGGGCGATCGGTGGCTACACCTTC
-	14	TRBJ2-7	-	TRBV28	CASFRGNSPYEQYF	TGTGCCAGCTTCCGAGGCAATTCGCCCTACGAGCAGTACTTC
-	15	TRBJ1-4	-	TRBV21-1	CASSAQGIANEKLFF	TGTGCCAGCAGCGCCCAGGGAATTGCTAATGAAAAACTGTTTTTT
-	11	TRBJ2-2	-	TRBV2	CASSVQGELFF	TGTGCCAGCAGTGTTCAGGGGGAGCTGTTTTTT
-	13	TRBJ1-1	few	TRBV3-1/TRBV3-2	CASSQVANTEAFF	TGTGCCAGCAGCCAAGTGGCTAACACTGAAGCTTTCTTT
TRBD1	18	TRBJ2-6	-	TRBV5-1	CASSRIGTGGLGANVLTF	TGCGCCAGCAGCCGGATCGGGACAGGGGGCCTAGGAGCCAACGTCCTGACTTTC
TRBD1	14	TRBJ1-1	-	TRBV20-1	CSASGLTGATEAFF	TGCAGTGCTAGTGGATTAACAGGGGCCACTGAAGCTTTCTTT
TRBD1	14	TRBJ1-3	-	TRBV27	CASRGQGFGNTIYF	TGTGCCAGCAGGGGACAGGGATTTGGAAACACCATATATTTT
-	15	TRBJ2-5	-	TRBV6-5	CASRPTGTLQETQYF	TGTGCCAGCAGACCTACCGGGACTCTCCAAGAGACCCAGTACTTC
TRBD1	15	TRBJ1-2	-	TRBV3-1/TRBV3-2	CASSHPDRGIYGYTF	TGTGCCAGCAGCCATCCGGACAGGGGGATCTATGGCTACACCTTC
-	13	TRBJ1-2	-	TRBV27	CASSLSILEGYTF	TGTGCCAGCAGTTTATCGATACTCGAGGGCTACACCTTC
-	17	TRBJ1-6	once	TRBV5-5	CASSLEEVLGSNSPLHF	TGTGCCAGCAGCTTGGAGGAGGTCCTGGGGAGTAATTCACCCCTCCACTTT
-	16	TRBJ1-6	-	TRBV7-6	CASSLGRGANNSPLHF	TGTGCCAGCAGCTTAGGTCGGGGGGCGAATAATTCACCCCTCCACTTT
-	14	TRBJ2-7	-	TRBV11-1	CASSLGDSSYEQYF	TGTGCCAGCAGCTTAGGAGACAGCTCCTACGAGCAGTACTTC
TRBD1	13	TRBJ1-2	-	TRBV6-5	CASRLQGSYGYTF	TGTGCCAGCAGGCTACAGGGGAGCTATGGCTACACCTTC